Presented here are 2 T cell receptor beta chains from one specimen sequenced in a study of T cell changes during pregnancy in multiple sclerosis. Measured with immunoSEQ multiplex PCR; TCRdb has only the in-frame clones, and not every one. The data show 85,000 to 100,000 clones, approximately 92% seen once. This specimen consisted of peripheral blood, obtained in the first trimester of pregnancy. The receptors come from a female donor with multiple sclerosis, enrolled in a pregnancy study.

The sample holds a few counts of this clone. A much larger clone differs by one base, so this may be a read error. The chain has TRBV6-1 and TRBJ2-3; 13 bases match TRBD2. CDR1 MNHNS and CDR2 SASEGT come from the germline V gene. CDR3 length equals 15 residues. V dropped 4 bases and J dropped 4; count of bases not matched to a gene: 2. In DNA, the CDR3 is TGTGCCAGCAGTGGGACTAGCGGGAGCTCAGATACGCAGTATTTT. Translation gives CASSGTSGSSDTQYF.

The chain links TRBV4-3 to TRBJ2-1; D may be TRBD2 (5 bases). CDR1 and CDR2 from the germline V gene are LGHNA and YSLEER. Trimming shortened V by 0 bases and J by 4 bases, and 10 bases separated the two germline ends. The CDR3 is 15 residues long. The CDR3 nucleotides read TGCGCCAGCAGCCAAGATAGGACTGAGTACAATGAGCAGTTCTTC. Amino acid sequence: CASSQDRTEYNEQFF.